These 15 T cell receptor beta chains came from one sample sequenced in a study of Ad26.COV2.S vaccination and SARS-CoV-2 variants. The table came from immunoSEQ multiplex PCR; TCRdb's copy has only in-frame clones and leaves some out. The repertoire has about 440,000 clones, around 91% of them found once; the top ten carry roughly 4.3%. Treatment meaning: roughly 20 received Ad26.COV2.S at low or high dose, single or two shots; a few received placebo; per-sample allocation not given. It was on day 63 after the first vaccine or placebo injection that samples were taken. Sample: peripheral blood, taken in a trial of Ad26.COV2.S vaccine versus placebo. Receptors originate from a person aged 18 to 65 who received the Ad26.COV2.S COVID-19 vaccine or a placebo.

The rearrangement uses TRBV18 and TRBJ1-4; D unresolved. Trimming removed 6 bases from V and 4 bases from J, with 12 bases in between. CDR3 length: 14 residues. The germline CDR1 and CDR2 sequences are KGHSH and LQKENI. CDR3 sequence reads: CASSLGVINEKLFF. For the CDR3, the DNA is TGTGCCAGCTCGCTGGGAGTGATTAATGAAAAACTGTTTTTT.

The chain joins TRBV20-1 to TRBJ2-3; the match to TRBD2 covers 16 bases. V lost 3 bases and J lost 8; bases outside the gene matches: 8. This CDR3 spans 16 amino acids. In germline, CDR1 is DFQATT, CDR2 SNEGSKA (reference sequence). The CDR3 region has the DNA TGCAGTGCTAGTGAGGGACTAGCGGGAGGGCGAGGTACGCAGTATTTT. It yields the protein CSASEGLAGGRGTQYF.

This clone appeared a single time. The chain links TRBV7-2 to TRBJ2-7; D not certain. Germline values: CDR1 SGHTA, CDR2 FQGNSA. V gave up 2 bases and J gave up 2 bases, with 13 bases separating them. CDR3 size: 15 residues. The CDR3 DNA follows: TGTGCCAGCAGCTTAAATCTGGGTTCAGCCTACGAGCAGTACTTC. Amino acids: CASSLNLGSAYEQYF.

This chain links TRBV9 with TRBJ2-2; D remains ambiguous. This CDR3 region has 15 residues. CDR1 SGDLS and CDR2 YYNGEE come from the germline V gene. Trimming took off 4 bases at V and 0 bases at J, with 10 bases between the two ends. The CDR3 coding sequence is TGTGCCAGCAGCCATGCGACGGCGAACACCGGGGAGCTGTTTTTT. The encoded protein is CASSHATANTGELFF.

The chain combines TRBV6-6 with TRBJ2-7; D not certain. V was cut by 1 base and J by 2 bases, with 9 bases left in between. Germline CDR1 reads MNHNY; CDR2 reads SVGAGI (reference sequence). The CDR3 sequence is 14 residues long. CDR3 nucleotide sequence: TGTGCCAGCAGTTACTTTTCGGTTACCTACGAGCAGTACTTC. Translation gives CASSYFSVTYEQYF.

The J gene is TRBJ2-7, the V gene TRBV5-4; D unresolved. CDR1 is SGHNT, CDR2 YYREEE, per germline (reference sequence). Trimming left V 2 bases short and J 4 bases short, with 16 bases between. This CDR3 has 15 residues. This chain's CDR3 is CASSFVGQANYEQYF. In DNA, the CDR3 is TGTGCCAGCAGCTTTGTCGGCCAGGCGAATTACGAGCAGTACTTC.

The gene calls are TRBV7-2 and TRBJ1-2, with no clear D. The CDR3 totals 14 residues. From germline, CDR1 is SGHTA and CDR2 FQGNSA. V lost 0 bases, J lost 7 bases, and 12 bases lay in between. Here the CDR3 reads CASSLASGRGGYTF. The CDR3 nucleotides read TGTGCCAGCAGCTTAGCCTCTGGGCGGGGTGGCTACACCTTC.

The gene calls are TRBV18 and TRBJ1-6; TRBD1 is a possible D gene (5 bases). Germline lookup yields CDR1 KGHSH and CDR2 LQKENI. There are 16 residues in the CDR3. Trimming shortened V by 0 bases and J by 7 bases, and 13 bases separated the two germline ends. CDR3 nucleotides: TGTGCCAGCTCACCACCCCGACAGTCTAAAAATTCACCCCTCCACTTT. Translated: CASSPPRQSKNSPLHF.

This clone was observed once. V gene TRBV9 combines with J gene TRBJ2-1, with D possibly matching TRBD2 (6 bases). Trimming removed 3 bases from V and 7 bases from J, with 14 bases in between. This CDR3 is 14 amino acids long. The germline V gene has CDR1 SGDLS and CDR2 YYNGEE. CDR3 residues: CASSASGTQNEQFF. CDR3 in DNA: TGTGCCAGCAGCGCGTCCGGGACTCAAAATGAGCAGTTCTTC.

The chain combines TRBV7-6 with TRBJ2-1; D possibly matches TRBD1 or TRBD2 (5 bases each). CDR3 length: 16 amino acids. Trimming pared 5 bases from V and 4 bases from J, leaving 18 bases between. Germline V gives CDR1 SGHVS, CDR2 FNYEAQ. CDR3 in DNA: TGTGCCAGCAGCCCCGGGACCGTTGCTAAGTACAATGAGCAGTTCTTC. It specifies CASSPGTVAKYNEQFF.

This chain links TRBV9 with TRBJ2-2; no firm D call. Trimming cost V 1 base and J 3 bases, with 4 bases left between them. The germline CDR1 and CDR2 sequences are SGDLS and YYNGEE. This CDR3 contains 13 residues. CDR3: CASSVRDTGELFF. CDR3 sequence (DNA): TGTGCCAGCAGCGTAAGGGACACCGGGGAGCTGTTTTTT.

The count of this clone is one. The CDR3 DNA sequence: TGTGCCAGCAGTTTGTCCGGACTAGCCGGAGAGACCCAGTACTTC. Protein: CASSLSGLAGETQYF. The chain joins TRBV27 to TRBJ2-5; 8 bases line up with TRBD2. The CDR3 totals 15 residues. The germline gives CDR1 MNHEY, CDR2 SMNVEV (reference sequence). Germline trimming cut 3 bases from V and 4 bases from J; bases unmatched to any gene: 7.

The chain combines TRBV4-2 with TRBJ2-2; TRBD2 matches at 12 bases. Germline assignment: CDR1 LGHNA and CDR2 YNFKEQ. The V gene end was trimmed by 1 base and the J gene end by 8 bases; junction bases not matched to a gene: 5. The CDR3 loop spans 16 amino acids. CDR3 DNA: TGTGCCAGCAGCCAAGTGGGTACTAGCGGGAGGGGGGAGCTGTTTTTT. Translation gives CASSQVGTSGRGELFF.

The chain has TRBV4-2 and TRBJ2-1, with D unresolved. The germline V gene has CDR1 LGHNA and CDR2 YNFKEQ. The CDR3 sequence is 13 residues long. Trimming removed 3 bases from V and 6 bases from J, with 9 bases in between. The CDR3 region is CASSQSGGNEQFF. CDR3 DNA: TGTGCCAGCAGCCAGTCGGGCGGCAATGAGCAGTTCTTC.

The chain carries TRBV6-4 and TRBJ2-7, with a tentative D call TRBD1 (6 bases). V was shortened by 3 bases and J by 6 bases, with 21 bases between the two germline ends. This CDR3 region has 16 residues. The germline gives CDR1 MRHNA, CDR2 SNTAGT. As DNA, the CDR3 is TGTGCCAGCAGTGATTCCCACAGGGAGTACCCCTCCGAGCAGTACTTC. It specifies CASSDSHREYPSEQYF.